This T cell receptor (beta chain) emerged from a study of Ad26.COV2.S vaccination and SARS-CoV-2 variants. About the study: Enrollment placed the donor in the COV1001 Ad26.COV2.S trial arm.

V was pared by 4 bases and J by 2 bases, with 20 bases between. The CDR3 consists of 17 residues. The germline CDR1 and CDR2 sequences are SGHVS and FQNEAQ. Some clones are missing from TCRdb's copy, which holds only in-frame ones; the method was immunoSEQ multiplex PCR. The sample contains roughly 400,000 clones, 80% to 95% of which appear only once. This clone was found once. Its antigen is currently unknown. Overall study findings and caveats: Greater spike-specific TCR breadth was seen in vaccine recipients than in placebo recipients. TCR breadth and depth analyses may have underestimated total T cell responses.

Treatment reported: 15 to 20 received Ad26.COV2.S at low or high dose, single or two shots; several received placebo; per-sample allocation not given. Samples analyzed were those drawn on day 63 after the first vaccine or placebo injection. This vaccine is an Ad26 vector that expresses the Wuhan-strain SARS-CoV-2 spike. The chain couples TRBV7-8 to TRBJ2-5; weak D call: TRBD2 (7 bases). This specimen consisted of peripheral blood, obtained in a trial of Ad26.COV2.S vaccine versus placebo. The sequence came from a person between 18 and 65 years old who received the Ad26.COV2.S COVID-19 vaccine or a placebo. This CDR3 reads CASSSLAGGGGQETQYF. The CDR3 nucleotides are TGTGCCAGCAGCTCCTTAGCTGGGGGGGGCGGACAAGAGACCCAGTACTTC.